This TCR beta chain comes out of a study of pediatric ulcerative colitis (dated by TCRdb to the late 2010s). Context from the whole study: Among the ulcerative colitis patients, 6 or 7 had pancolitis and two had left-sided colitis, and histology in every patient was consistent with ulcerative colitis. From nine newly diagnosed, treatment-naive pediatric ulcerative colitis patients and a few non-IBD control children, paired blood and rectal samples were collected. By Pediatric Ulcerative Colitis Activity Index, a couple of patients had mild disease, several had moderate disease and three had acute severe colitis.

Using the immunoSEQ TRB Survey service, rearranged CDR3 beta regions were amplified from genomic DNA with multiplex V and J primers. To keep sequencing depth equal across samples, survey-level depth of up to 500,000 reads per sample was applied. The libraries were purified and pooled, then sequenced using Illumina technology. Concerning the study's data processing: Productive clonality, sample overlap, pairwise scatters, CDR3 beta length, V/D/J gene usage and productiveness were all assessed with the immunoSEQ online tools. Alongside Shannon and Simpson indices, calculated diversity was computed as the number of unique rearrangements divided by total templates, multiplied by 100. Z-score normalized data were analyzed by principal component analysis with the R prcomp function and the ggbiplot package. Morisita's index was used to quantify the clonal overlap between blood and rectum within each subject. TCRdb re-hosts the immuneACCESS table, in-frame sequences only. Its copies lack some clones; in the studies checked, an unresolved V gene accounts for under half of them, and the cause for the rest is not known. V and J calls and clone size are given by that table; D and trimming were obtained from the DNA. For this sample the table gives roughly 70,000 clones, of which 86% were detected only once. The top ten hold around 3.3% of the sample.

Findings and caveats that apply to the study as a whole: The healthy control group was small, with only a few individuals. Because the repertoires came from total lymphocyte DNA, rare subsets such as regulatory T cells may have patterns that are not reflected. For technical reasons, the blood samples of two patients yielded substantially fewer templates, so those samples were excluded from the blood-rectal overlap analysis. Two rectal CDR3 clonotypes were present in all ulcerative colitis patients and in none of the controls. Features of the rectal repertoire distinguished controls, mild-moderate colitis patients and acute severe colitis patients, and in acute severe colitis, rectal diversity was reduced because of clonal expansions. Autologous blood-rectal clonal overlap was significantly higher in ulcerative colitis patients than in controls, suggesting increased T cell trafficking to inflamed tissue.

No immunosuppressive medication had been given to the ulcerative colitis patients before the diagnostic colonoscopy. A blood sample was drawn at the time of the colonoscopy. The Wizard kit (Promega) was used to extract genomic DNA from blood and intestinal samples. CDR1 is given as SGHAT and CDR2 as FQNNGV, both from the germline V gene. The CDR3 measures 19 amino acids from cysteine to phenylalanine. Only the CDR3 region is kept as DNA, spanning 57 bases read in frame from base 1. V is cut by 5 bases and J by 0 bases, and the space between the germline ends is 24 bases. To note about this clone: Its antigen is unknown. Nothing much larger sits one base from this clone, and base qualities are not available.

Sequencing was done on a sample of blood. The chain is made from TRBV11-2 and TRBJ2-3; the best D guess is TRBD2, with 6 bases matching. The sequence was collected from a boy aged 10-17 years with severe ulcerative colitis. For the CDR3, the sequence is CASSPRSGLATSSTDTQYF. The bases are TGTGCCAGCAGCCCTAGGTCTGGGCTAGCGACTTCTAGCACAGATACGCAGTATTTT.